This T cell receptor beta chain stems from a study of cytomegalovirus exposure and HLA in healthy donors. For the study at large: A preliminary data release comprised around 90 million unique TCRs obtained from HLA-typed donors.

PCR employed 60 Vbeta and 13 Jbeta primers. TCRdb's table, derived via immunoSEQ multiplex PCR, lists solely in-frame clones and lacks some. The sample holds about 130,000 clones, around 8.5% seen once. As for this clone: Its antigen is undetermined.

Whole-study results and caveats: Researchers left out some V segments, among them TRBV6-2 and TRBV6-3, as indistinguishable.

This CDR3 has 17 residues. Germline V gene lookup returns CDR1 SGDLS and CDR2 YYNGEE. The germline V and J ends were trimmed by 8 bases and 1 base, with 24 bases remaining between them. This TCR derives from a man in his forties in good health and CMV-seronegative. Material for sequencing was PBMCs. This sequence joins TRBV9 and TRBJ2-5, with D tentatively TRBD1 (5 bases). The CDR3 reads CASSFLGHPGGQETQYF. The CDR3 region has the DNA TGTGCCAGTTCTTTCCTCGGACACCCCGGCGGCCAAGAGACCCAGTACTTC.